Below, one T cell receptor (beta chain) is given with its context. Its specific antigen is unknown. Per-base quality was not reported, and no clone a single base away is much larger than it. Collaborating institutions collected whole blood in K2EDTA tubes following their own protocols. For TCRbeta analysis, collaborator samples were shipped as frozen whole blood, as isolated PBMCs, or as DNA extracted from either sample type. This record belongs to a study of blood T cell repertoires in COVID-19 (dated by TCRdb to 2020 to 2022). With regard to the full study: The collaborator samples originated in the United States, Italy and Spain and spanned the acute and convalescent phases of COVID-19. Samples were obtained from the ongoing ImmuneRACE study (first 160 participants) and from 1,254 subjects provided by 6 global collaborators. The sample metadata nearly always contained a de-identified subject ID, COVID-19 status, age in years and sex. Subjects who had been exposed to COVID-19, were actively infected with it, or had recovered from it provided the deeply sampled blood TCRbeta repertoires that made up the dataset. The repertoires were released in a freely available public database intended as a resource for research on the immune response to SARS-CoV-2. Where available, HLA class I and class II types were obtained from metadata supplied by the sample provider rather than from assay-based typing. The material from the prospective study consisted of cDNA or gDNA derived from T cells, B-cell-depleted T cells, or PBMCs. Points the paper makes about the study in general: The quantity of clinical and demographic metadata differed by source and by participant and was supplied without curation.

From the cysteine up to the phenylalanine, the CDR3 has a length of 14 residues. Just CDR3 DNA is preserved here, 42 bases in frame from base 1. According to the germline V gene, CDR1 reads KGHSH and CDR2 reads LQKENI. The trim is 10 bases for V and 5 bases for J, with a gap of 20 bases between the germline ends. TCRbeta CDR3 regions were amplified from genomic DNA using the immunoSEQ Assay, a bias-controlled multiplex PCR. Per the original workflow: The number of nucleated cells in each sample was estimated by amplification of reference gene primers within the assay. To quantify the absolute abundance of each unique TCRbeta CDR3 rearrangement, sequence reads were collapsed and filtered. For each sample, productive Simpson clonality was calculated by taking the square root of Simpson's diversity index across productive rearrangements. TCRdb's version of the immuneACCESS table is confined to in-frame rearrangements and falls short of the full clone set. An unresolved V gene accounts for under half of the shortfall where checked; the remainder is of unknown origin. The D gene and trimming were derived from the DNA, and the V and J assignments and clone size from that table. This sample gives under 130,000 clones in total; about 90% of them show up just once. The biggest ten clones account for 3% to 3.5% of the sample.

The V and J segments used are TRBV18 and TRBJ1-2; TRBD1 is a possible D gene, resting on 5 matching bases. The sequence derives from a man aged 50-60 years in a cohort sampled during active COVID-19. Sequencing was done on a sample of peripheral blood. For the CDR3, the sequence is CATGVSLMEYGYTF. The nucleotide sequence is TGTGCCACGGGGGTGAGCTTGATGGAGTATGGCTACACCTTC.